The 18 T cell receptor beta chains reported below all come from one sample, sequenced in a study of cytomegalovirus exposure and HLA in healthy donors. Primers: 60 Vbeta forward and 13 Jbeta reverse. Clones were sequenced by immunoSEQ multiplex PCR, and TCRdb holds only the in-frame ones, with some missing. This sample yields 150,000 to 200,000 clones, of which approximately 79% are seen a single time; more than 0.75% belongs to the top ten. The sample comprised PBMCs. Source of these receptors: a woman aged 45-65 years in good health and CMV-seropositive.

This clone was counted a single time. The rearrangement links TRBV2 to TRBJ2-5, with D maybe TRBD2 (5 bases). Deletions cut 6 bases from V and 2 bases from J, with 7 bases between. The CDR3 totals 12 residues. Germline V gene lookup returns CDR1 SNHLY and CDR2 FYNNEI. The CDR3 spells CASSREQETQYF. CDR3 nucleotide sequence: TGTGCCAGCAGCCGGGAACAAGAGACCCAGTACTTC.

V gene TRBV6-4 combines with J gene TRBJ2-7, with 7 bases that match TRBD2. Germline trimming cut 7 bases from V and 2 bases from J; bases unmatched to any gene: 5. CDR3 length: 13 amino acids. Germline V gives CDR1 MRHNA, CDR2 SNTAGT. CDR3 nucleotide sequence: TGTGCCAGCACCCCGGGGGGTCCCTACGAGCAGTACTTC. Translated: CASTPGGPYEQYF.

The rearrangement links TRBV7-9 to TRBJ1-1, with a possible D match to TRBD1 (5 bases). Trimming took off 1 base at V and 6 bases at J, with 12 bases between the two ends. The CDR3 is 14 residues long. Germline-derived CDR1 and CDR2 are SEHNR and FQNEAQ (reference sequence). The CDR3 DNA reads TGTGCCAGCAGCTTAGGTTGGGGGGAGGCTGAAGCTTTCTTT. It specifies CASSLGWGEAEAFF.

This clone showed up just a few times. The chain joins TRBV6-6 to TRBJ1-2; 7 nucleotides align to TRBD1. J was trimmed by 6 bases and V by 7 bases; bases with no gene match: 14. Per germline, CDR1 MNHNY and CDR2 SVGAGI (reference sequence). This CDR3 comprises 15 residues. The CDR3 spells CASTGYRGSKDGYTF. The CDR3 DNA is TGTGCCAGCACGGGTTACAGGGGTAGTAAGGATGGCTACACCTTC.

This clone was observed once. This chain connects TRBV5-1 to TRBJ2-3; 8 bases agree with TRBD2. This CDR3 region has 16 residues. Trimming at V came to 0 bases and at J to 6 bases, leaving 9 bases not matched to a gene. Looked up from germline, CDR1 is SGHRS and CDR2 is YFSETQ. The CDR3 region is CASSLERGGAGDTQYF. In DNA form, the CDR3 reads TGCGCCAGCAGCTTGGAACGGGGGGGCGCGGGGGATACGCAGTATTTT.

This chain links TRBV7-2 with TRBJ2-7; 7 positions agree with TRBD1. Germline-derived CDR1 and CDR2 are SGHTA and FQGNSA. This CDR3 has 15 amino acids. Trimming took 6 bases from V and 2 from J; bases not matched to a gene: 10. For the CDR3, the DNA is TGTGCCAGCAGTTTCAGCTCCGGGACAGCCTACGAGCAGTACTTC. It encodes CASSFSSGTAYEQYF.

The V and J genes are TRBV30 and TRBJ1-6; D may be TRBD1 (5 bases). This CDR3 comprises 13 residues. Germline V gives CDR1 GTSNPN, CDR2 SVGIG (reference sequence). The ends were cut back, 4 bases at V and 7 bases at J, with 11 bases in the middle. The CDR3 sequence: CAWTWGGNSPLHF. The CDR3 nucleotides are TGTGCCTGGACTTGGGGGGGGAATTCACCCCTCCACTTT.

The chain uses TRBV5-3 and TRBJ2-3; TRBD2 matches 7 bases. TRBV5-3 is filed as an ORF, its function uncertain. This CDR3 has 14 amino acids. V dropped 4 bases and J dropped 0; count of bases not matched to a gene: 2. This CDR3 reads CARSPSGSTDTQYF. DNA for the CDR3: TGTGCCAGAAGCCCTAGCGGTAGCACAGATACGCAGTATTTT.

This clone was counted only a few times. The DNA of the CDR3 is TGTGCCAGCAGTTACGAGCGGGGTTACTACAATGAGCAGTTCTTC. Its translation is CASSYERGYYNEQFF. The rearrangement links TRBV6-6 to TRBJ2-1; TRBD2 aligns across 7 bases. J lost 3 bases, V lost 2 bases, and 4 bases had no gene match. Per the germline V gene, CDR1 is MNHNY and CDR2 is SVGAGI (reference sequence). The CDR3 runs to 15 residues.

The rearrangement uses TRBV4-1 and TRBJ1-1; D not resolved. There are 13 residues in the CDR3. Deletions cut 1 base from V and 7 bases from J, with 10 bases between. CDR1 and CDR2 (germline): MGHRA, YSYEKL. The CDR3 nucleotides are TGCGCCAGCAGCCAAGGACCGGAGATTGAAGCTTTCTTT. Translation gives CASSQGPEIEAFF.

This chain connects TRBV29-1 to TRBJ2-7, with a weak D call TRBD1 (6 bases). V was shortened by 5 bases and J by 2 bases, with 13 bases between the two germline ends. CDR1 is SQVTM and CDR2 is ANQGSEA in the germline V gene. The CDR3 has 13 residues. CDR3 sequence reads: CSVSITGTYEQYF. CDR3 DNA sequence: TGCAGCGTTTCGATTACAGGGACCTACGAGCAGTACTTC.

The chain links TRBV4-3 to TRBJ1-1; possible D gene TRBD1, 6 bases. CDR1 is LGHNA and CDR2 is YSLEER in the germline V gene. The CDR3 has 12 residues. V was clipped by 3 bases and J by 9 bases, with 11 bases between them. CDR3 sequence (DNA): TGCGCCAGCAGCCATACAGGGTCCCAAGCTTTCTTT. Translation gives CASSHTGSQAFF.

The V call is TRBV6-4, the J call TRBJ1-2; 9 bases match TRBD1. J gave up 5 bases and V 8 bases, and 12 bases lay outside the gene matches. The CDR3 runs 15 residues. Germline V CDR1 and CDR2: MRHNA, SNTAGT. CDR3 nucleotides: TGTGCCAGCTCATCAACCGGGACAGGGCTATATGGCTACACCTTC. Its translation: CASSSTGTGLYGYTF.

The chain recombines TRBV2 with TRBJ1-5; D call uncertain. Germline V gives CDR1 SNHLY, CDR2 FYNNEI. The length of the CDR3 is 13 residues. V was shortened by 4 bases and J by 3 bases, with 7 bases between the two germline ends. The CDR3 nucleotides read TGTGCCAGCAGTGGAGAACTCAATCAGCCCCAGCATTTT. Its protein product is CASSGELNQPQHF. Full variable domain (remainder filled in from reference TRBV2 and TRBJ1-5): EPEVTQTPSHQVTQMGQEVILRCVPISNHLYFYWYRQILGQKVEFLVSFYNNEISEKSEIFDDQFSVERPDGSNFTLKIRSTKLEDSAMYFCASSGELNQPQHFGDGTRLSIL.

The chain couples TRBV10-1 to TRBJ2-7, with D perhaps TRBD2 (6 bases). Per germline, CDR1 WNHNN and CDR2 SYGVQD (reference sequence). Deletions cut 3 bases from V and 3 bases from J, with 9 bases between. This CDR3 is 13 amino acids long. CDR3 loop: CASSDRGSYEQYF. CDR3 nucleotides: TGCGCCAGCAGTGATCGGGGGAGCTACGAGCAGTACTTC.

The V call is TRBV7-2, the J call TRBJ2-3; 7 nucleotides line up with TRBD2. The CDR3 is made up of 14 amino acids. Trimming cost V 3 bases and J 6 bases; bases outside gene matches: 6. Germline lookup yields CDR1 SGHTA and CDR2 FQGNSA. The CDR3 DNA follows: TGTGCCAGCAGCTTGGGTGGGCGGGGGGATACGCAGTATTTT. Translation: CASSLGGRGDTQYF. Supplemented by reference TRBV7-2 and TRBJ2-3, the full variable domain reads GAGVSQSPSNKVTEKGKDVELRCDPISGHTALYWYRQSLGQGLEFLIYFQGNSAPDKSGLPSDRFSAERTGGSVSTLTIQRTQQEDSAVYLCASSLGGRGDTQYFGPGTRLTVL.

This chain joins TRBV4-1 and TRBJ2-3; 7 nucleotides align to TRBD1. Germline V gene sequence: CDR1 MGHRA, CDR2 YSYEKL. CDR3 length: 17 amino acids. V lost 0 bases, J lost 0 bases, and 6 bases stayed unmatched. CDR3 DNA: TGCGCCAGCAGCCAAGATTCCAGGGGGTCGAGCACAGATACGCAGTATTTT. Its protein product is CASSQDSRGSSTDTQYF.

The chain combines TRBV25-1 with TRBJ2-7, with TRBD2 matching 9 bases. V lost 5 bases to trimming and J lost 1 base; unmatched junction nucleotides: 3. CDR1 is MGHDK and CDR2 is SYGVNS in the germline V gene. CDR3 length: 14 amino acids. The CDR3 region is CASSLAGGSYEQYF. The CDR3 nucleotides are TGTGCCAGCAGTTTGGCGGGAGGGTCCTACGAGCAGTACTTC.